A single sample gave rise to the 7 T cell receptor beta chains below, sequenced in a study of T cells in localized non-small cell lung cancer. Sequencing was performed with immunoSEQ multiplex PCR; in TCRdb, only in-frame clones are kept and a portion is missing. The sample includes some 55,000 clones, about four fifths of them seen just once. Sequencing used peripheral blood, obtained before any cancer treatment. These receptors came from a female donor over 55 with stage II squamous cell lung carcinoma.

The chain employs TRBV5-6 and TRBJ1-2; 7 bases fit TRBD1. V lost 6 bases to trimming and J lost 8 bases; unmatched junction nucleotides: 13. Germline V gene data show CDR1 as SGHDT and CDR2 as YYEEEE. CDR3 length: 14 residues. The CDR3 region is CASTIVGQNGGYTF. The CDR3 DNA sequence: TGTGCCAGCACTATAGTGGGACAGAACGGCGGCTACACCTTC.

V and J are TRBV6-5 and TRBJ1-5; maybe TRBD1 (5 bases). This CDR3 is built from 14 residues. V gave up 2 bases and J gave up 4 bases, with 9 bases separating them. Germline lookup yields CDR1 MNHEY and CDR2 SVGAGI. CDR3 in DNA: TGTGCCAGCAGTTACCTTCAGGGTAATCAGCCCCAGCATTTT. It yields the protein CASSYLQGNQPQHF.

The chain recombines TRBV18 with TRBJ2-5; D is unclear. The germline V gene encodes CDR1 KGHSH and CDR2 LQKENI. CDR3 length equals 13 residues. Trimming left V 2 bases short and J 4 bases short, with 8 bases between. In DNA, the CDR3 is TGTGCCAGCTCACCAAGGATGGGAGAGACCCAGTACTTC. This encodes CASSPRMGETQYF. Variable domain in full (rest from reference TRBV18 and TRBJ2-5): NAGVMQNPRHLVRRRGQEARLRCSPMKGHSHVYWYRQLPEEGLKFMVYLQKENIIDESGMPKERFSAEFPKEGPSILRIQQVVRGDSAAYFCASSPRMGETQYFGPGTRLLVL.

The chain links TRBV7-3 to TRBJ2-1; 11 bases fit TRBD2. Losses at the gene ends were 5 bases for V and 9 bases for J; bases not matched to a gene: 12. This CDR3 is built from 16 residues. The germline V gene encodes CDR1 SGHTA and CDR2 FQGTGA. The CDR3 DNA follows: TGTGCCAGCAGCCCACGGGTAGCGGGGGGGCCAGGTGAGCAGTTCTTC. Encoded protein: CASSPRVAGGPGEQFF.

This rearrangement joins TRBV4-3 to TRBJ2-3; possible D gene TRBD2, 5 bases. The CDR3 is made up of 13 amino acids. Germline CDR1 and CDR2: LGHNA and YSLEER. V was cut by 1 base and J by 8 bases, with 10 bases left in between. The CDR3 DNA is TGCGCCAGCAGCCAAGGGCGGGTGGGTACGCAGTATTTT. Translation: CASSQGRVGTQYF.

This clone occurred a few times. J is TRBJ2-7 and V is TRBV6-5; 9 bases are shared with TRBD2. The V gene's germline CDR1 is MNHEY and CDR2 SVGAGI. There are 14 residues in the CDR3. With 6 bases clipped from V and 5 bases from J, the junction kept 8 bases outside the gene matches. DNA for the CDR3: TGTGCCAGCAGGGTTGGCGGGGGGGGTGACGAGCAGTACTTC. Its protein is CASRVGGGGDEQYF.

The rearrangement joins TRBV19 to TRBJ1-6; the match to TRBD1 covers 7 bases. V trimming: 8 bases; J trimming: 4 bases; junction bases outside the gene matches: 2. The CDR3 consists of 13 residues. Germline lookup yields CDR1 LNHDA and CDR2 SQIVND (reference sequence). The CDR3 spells CASSDRYNSPLHF. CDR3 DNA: TGTGCCAGTTCGGACAGGTATAATTCACCCCTCCACTTT.